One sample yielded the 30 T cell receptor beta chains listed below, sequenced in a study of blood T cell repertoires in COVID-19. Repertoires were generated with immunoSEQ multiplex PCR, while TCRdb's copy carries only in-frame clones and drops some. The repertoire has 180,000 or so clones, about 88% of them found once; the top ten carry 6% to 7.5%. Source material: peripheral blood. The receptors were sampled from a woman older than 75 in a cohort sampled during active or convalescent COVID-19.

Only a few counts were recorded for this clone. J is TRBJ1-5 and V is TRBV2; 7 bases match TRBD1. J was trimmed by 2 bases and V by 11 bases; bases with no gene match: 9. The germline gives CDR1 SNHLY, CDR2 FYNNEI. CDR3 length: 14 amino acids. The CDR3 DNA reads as TGTGCCGGTCGACGGGACAGCGGCAATCAGCCCCAGCATTTT. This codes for CAGRRDSGNQPQHF. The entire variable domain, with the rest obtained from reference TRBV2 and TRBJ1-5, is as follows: EPEVTQTPSHQVTQMGQEVILRCVPISNHLYFYWYRQILGQKVEFLVSFYNNEISEKSEIFDDQFSVERPDGSNFTLKIRSTKLEDSAMYFCAGRRDSGNQPQHFGDGTRLSIL.

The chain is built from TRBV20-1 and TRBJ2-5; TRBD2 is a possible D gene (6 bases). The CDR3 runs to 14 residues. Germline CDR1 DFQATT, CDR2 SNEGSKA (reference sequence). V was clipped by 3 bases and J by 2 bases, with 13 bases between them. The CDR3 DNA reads TGCAGTGCTAGTCCTAGCGCCAGACAAGAGACCCAGTACTTC. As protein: CSASPSARQETQYF.

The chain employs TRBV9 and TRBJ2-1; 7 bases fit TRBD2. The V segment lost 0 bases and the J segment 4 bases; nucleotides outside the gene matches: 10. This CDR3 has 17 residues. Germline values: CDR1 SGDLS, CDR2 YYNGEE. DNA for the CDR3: TGTGCCAGCAGCGTAGCTGGGGGGGGGAATCAGTACAATGAGCAGTTCTTC. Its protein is CASSVAGGGNQYNEQFF.

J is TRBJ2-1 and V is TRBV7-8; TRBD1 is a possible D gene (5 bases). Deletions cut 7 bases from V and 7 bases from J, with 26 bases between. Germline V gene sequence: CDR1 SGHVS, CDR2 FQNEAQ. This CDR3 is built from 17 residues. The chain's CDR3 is CASTDQGRSRGRNEQFF. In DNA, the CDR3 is TGTGCCAGCACCGACCAGGGCCGGAGTAGGGGTAGGAATGAGCAGTTCTTC.

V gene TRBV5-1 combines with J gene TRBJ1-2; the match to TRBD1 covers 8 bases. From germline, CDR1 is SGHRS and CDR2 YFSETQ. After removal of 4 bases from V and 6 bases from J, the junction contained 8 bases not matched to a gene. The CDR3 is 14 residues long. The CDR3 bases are TGCGCCAGCAGCACAGACAGGGGTTGGGATGGCTACACCTTC. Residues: CASSTDRGWDGYTF.

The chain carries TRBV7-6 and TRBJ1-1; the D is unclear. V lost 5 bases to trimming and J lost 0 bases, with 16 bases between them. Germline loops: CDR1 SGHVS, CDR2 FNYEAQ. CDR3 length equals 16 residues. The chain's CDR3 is CASSQNPLRMNTEAFF. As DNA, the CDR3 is TGTGCCAGCAGCCAGAACCCTTTACGCATGAACACTGAAGCTTTCTTT.

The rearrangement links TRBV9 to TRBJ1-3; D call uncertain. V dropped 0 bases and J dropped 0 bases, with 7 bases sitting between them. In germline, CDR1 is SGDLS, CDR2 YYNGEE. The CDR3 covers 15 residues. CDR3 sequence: CASSVGGNSGNTIYF. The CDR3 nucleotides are TGTGCCAGCAGCGTAGGAGGTAACTCTGGAAACACCATATATTTT. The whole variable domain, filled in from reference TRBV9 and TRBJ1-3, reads DSGVTQTPKHLITATGQRVTLRCSPRSGDLSVYWYQQSLDQGLQFLIQYYNGEERAKGNILERFSAQQFPDLHSELNLSSLELGDSALYFCASSVGGNSGNTIYFGEGSWLTVV.

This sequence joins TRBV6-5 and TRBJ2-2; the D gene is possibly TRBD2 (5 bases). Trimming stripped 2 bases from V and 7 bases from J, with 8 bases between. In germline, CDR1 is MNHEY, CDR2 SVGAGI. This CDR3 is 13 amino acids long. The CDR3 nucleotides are TGTGCCAGCAGTTACACGGGGATCGGGGAGCTGTTTTTT. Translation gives CASSYTGIGELFF.

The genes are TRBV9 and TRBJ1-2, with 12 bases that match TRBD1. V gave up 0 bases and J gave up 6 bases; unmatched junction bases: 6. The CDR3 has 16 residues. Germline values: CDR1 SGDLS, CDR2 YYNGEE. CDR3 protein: CASSVAWDRGLDGYTF. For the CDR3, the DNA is TGTGCCAGCAGCGTAGCTTGGGACAGGGGGCTGGATGGCTACACCTTC. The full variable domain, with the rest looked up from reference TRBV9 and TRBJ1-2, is DSGVTQTPKHLITATGQRVTLRCSPRSGDLSVYWYQQSLDQGLQFLIQYYNGEERAKGNILERFSAQQFPDLHSELNLSSLELGDSALYFCASSVAWDRGLDGYTFGSGTRLTVV.

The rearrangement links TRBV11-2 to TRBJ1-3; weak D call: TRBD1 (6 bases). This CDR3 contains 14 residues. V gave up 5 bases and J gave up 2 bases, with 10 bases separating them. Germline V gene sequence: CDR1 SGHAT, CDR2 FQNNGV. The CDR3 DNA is TGTGCCAGCAGCCCCTGGACAGCTGGAAACACCATATATTTT. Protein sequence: CASSPWTAGNTIYF.

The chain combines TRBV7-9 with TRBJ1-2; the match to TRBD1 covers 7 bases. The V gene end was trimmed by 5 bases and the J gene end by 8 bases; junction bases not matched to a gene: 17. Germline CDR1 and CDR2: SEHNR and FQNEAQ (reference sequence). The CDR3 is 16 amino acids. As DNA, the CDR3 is TGTGCCAGCAGCCCCTTACCGGGACAGCGATTTGACGGCTACACCTTC. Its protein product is CASSPLPGQRFDGYTF.

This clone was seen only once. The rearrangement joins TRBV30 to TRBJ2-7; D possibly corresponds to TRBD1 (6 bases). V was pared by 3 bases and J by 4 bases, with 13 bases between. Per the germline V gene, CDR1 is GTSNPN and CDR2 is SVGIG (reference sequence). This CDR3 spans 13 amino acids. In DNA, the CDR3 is TGTGCCTGGAGCGGTGGACAGCCGTACGAGCAGTACTTC. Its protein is CAWSGGQPYEQYF.

CDR3 sequence: CASSSRDRGSGNTIYF. CDR3 DNA sequence: TGTGCCAGTAGTTCCCGGGACAGGGGCTCTGGAAACACCATATATTTT. The V call is TRBV19, the J call TRBJ1-3; 10 bases map to TRBD1. The germline gives CDR1 LNHDA, CDR2 SQIVND (reference sequence). CDR3 length: 16 amino acids. J lost 0 bases, V lost 5 bases, and 4 bases had no gene match.

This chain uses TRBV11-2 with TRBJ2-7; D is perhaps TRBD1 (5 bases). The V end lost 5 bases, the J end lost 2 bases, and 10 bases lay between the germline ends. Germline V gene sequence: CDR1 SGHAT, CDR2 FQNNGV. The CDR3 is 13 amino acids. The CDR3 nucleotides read TGTGCCAGCAGCCCCAGGGCCGCCTACGAGCAGTACTTC. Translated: CASSPRAAYEQYF.

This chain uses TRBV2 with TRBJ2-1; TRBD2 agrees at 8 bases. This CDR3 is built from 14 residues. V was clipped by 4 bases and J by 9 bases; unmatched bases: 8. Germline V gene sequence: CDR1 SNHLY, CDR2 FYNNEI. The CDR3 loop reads CASSAGLGQGEQFF. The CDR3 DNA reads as TGTGCCAGCAGTGCGGGACTAGGGCAGGGTGAGCAGTTCTTC.

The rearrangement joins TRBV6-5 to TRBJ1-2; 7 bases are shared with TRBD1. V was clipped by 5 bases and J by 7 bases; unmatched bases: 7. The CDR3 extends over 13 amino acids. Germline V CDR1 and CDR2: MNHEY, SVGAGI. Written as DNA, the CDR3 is TGTGCCAGCAGTAGACAGGGCCGACGTGGCTACACCTTC. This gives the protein CASSRQGRRGYTF.

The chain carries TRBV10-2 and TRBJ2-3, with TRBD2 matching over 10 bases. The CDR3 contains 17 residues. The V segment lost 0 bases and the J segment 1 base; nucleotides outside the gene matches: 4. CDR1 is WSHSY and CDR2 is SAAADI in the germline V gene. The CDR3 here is CASSESKGTSGTDTQYF. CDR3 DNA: TGCGCCAGCAGTGAGTCGAAGGGGACTAGCGGCACAGATACGCAGTATTTT.

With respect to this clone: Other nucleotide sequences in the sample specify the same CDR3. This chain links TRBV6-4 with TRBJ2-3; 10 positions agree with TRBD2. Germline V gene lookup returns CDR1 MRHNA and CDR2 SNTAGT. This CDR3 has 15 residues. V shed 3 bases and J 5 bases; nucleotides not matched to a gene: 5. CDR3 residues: CASSDSAGGRDTQYF. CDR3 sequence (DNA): TGTGCCAGCAGTGATTCAGCGGGGGGGCGAGATACGCAGTATTTT.

The CDR3 loop is CASSERGNTAAPTGELFF. In DNA form, the CDR3 reads TGTGCCAGCAGTGAGCGAGGGAACACAGCGGCCCCAACCGGGGAGCTGTTTTTT. This chain links TRBV2 with TRBJ2-2; perhaps TRBD2 as D (5 bases). Germline values: CDR1 SNHLY, CDR2 FYNNEI. Trimming removed 3 bases from V and 5 bases from J, with 22 bases in between. The CDR3 contains 18 residues.

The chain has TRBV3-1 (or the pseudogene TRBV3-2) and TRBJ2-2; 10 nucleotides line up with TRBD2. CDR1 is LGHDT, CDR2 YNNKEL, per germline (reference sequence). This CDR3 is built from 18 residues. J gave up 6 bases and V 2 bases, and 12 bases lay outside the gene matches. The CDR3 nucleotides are TGTGCCAGCAGCCAATTACTAGCGGGGCCCCGGGGGCCCGGGGAGCTGTTTTTT. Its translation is CASSQLLAGPRGPGELFF.

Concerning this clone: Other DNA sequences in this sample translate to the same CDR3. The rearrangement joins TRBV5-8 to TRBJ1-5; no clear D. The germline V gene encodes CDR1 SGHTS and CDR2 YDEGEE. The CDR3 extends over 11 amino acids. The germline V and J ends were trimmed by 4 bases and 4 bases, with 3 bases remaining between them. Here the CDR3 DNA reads TGTGCCAGCAGCCTAAATCAGCCCCAGCATTTT. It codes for CASSLNQPQHF. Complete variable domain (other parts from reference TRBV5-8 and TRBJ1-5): EAGVTQSPTHLIKTRGQQATLRCSPISGHTSVYWYQQALGLGLQFLLWYDEGEERNRGNFPPRFSGRQFPNYSSELNVNALELEDSALYLCASSLNQPQHFGDGTRLSIL.

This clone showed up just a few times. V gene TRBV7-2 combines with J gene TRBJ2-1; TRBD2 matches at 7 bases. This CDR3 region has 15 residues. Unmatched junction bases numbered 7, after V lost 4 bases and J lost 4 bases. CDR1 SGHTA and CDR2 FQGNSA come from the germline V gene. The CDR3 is CASSSTSAQYNEQFF. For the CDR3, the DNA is TGTGCCAGCAGCTCCACTAGCGCACAATACAATGAGCAGTTCTTC.

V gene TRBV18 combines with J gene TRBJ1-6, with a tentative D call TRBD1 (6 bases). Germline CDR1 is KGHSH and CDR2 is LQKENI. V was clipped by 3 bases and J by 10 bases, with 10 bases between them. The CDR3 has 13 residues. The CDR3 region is CASSPNRESPLHF. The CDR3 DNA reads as TGTGCCAGCTCACCTAACAGGGAGTCACCCCTCCACTTT.

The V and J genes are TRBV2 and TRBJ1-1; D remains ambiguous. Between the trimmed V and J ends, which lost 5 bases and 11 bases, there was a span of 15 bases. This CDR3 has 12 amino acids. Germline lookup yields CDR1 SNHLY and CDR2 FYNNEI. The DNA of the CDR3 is TGTGCCAGCAGTCCGGGTCGGAGAATTGCTTTCTTT. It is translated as CASSPGRRIAFF.

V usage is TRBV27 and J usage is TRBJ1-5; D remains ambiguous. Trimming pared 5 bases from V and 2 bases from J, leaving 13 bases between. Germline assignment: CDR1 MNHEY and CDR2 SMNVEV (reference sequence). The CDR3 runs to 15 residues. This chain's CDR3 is CASSPETKGNQPQHF. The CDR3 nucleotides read TGTGCCAGCAGTCCGGAGACGAAGGGCAATCAGCCCCAGCATTTT.

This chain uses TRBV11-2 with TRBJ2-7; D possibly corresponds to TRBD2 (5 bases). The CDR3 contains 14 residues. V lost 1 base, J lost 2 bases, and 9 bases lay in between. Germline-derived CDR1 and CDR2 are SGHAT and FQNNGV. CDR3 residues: CASSLGTGTYEQYF. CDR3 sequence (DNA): TGTGCCAGCAGCTTAGGGACGGGAACCTACGAGCAGTACTTC.

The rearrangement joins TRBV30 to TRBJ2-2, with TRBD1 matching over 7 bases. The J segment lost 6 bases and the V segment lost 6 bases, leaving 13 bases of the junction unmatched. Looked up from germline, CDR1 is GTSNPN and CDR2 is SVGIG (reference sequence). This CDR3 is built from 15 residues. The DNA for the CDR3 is TGTGCCTGTATTGGGGCCTCCACAGGGGCCGGGGAGCTGTTTTTT. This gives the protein CACIGASTGAGELFF.

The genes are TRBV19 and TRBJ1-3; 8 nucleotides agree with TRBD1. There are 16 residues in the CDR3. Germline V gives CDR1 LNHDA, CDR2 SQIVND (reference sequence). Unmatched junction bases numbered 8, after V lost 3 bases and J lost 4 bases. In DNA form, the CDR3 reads TGTGCCAGTAGTATCTACCAGGGGGCGAGAGGAAACACCATATATTTT. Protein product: CASSIYQGARGNTIYF.

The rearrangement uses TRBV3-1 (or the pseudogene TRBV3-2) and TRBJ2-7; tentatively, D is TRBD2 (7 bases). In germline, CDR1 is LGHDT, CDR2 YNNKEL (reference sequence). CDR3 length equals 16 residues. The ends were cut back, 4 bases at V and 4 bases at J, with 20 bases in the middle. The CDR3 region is CASSPRGAFIKYEQYF. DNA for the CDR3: TGTGCCAGCAGCCCCCGGGGGGCCTTCATAAAGTACGAGCAGTACTTC.

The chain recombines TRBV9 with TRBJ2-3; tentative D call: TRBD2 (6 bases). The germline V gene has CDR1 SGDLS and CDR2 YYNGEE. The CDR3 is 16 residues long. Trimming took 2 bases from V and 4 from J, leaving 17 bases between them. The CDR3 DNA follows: TGTGCCAGCAGCGTTTATAGTGGCAGGGAGGCAGATACGCAGTATTTT. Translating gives CASSVYSGREADTQYF.